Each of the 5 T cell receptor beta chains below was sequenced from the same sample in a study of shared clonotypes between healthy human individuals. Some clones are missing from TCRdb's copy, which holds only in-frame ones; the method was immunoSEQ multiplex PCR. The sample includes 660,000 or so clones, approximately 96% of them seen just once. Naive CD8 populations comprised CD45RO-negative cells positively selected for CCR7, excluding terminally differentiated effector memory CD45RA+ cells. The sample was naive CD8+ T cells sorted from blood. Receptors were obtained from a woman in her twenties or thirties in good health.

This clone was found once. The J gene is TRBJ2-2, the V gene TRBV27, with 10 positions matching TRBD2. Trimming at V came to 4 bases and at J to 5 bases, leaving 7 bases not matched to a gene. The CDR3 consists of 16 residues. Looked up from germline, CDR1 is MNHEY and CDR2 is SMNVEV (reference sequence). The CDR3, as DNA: TGTGCCAGCAGTTCATCTAGCGGGAGTTGGACCGGGGAGCTGTTTTTT. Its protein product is CASSSSSGSWTGELFF.

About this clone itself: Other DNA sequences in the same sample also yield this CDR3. The CDR3 DNA sequence: TGTGCCAGCAGCTCCACAGATACGCAGTATTTT. Its protein is CASSSTDTQYF. This chain links TRBV7-9 with TRBJ2-3; D remains ambiguous. Germline loops: CDR1 SEHNR, CDR2 FQNEAQ (reference sequence). The CDR3 consists of 11 residues. Trimming took off 4 bases at V and 2 bases at J, with 1 base between the two ends.

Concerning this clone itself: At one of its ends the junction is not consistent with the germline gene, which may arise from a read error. The CDR3 sequence: CATDGGRYGQYF. The CDR3 DNA follows: TGTGCCACCGATGGAGGGCGCTACGGGCAGTACTTC. The V call is TRBV30, the J call TRBJ2-7, with D possibly matching TRBD2 (6 bases). This CDR3 is 12 amino acids long. CDR1 is GTSNPN, CDR2 SVGIG, per germline (reference sequence).

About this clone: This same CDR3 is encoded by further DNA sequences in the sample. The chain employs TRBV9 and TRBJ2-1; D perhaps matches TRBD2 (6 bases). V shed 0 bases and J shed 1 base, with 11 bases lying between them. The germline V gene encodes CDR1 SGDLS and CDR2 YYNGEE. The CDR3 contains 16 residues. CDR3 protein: CASSVDGGSSYNEQFF. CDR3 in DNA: TGTGCCAGCAGCGTAGATGGGGGGAGTTCCTACAATGAGCAGTTCTTC.

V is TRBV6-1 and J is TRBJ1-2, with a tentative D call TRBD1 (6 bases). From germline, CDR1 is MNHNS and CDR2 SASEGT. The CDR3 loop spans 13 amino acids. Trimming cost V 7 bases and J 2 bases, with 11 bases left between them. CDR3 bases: TGTGCCAGCATCCTGACAGGAAACTATGGCTACACCTTC. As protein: CASILTGNYGYTF.